The entry below describes one T cell receptor (beta chain). The germline CDR1 and CDR2 sequences are SGHTA and FQGNSA. CDR3 size: 15 residues. Trimming cost V 3 bases and J 1 base, with 10 bases left between them. Only in-frame clones appear in the TCRdb table, and some are missing; sequencing was by immunoSEQ multiplex PCR. The profile shows tens of thousands of clones, 85% to 90% of them singletons. The data were taken from a study of T cell changes during pregnancy in multiple sclerosis. Sequencing was performed on peripheral blood, taken after pregnancy. This chain uses TRBV7-2 with TRBJ1-3, with D hard to call. The sequence was obtained from a female donor in good health, enrolled as a control in a pregnancy study. The CDR3 bases are TGTGCCAGCAGCTTCCAGGCCGGATCTGGAAACACCATATATTTT. This gives the protein CASSFQAGSGNTIYF.